These 30 T cell receptor beta chains came from one sample sequenced in a study of OX40 agonist ivuxolimab in advanced cancers. This table comes from immunoSEQ multiplex PCR, and its TCRdb copy is limited to in-frame clones, with some not included. The sample shows 94,000 or so clones, under 85% of them seen only once. Sequenced material: CD4+ or CD8+ T cells sorted from blood, taken in a trial of the OX40 agonist ivuxolimab. These receptors were obtained from an adult with an advanced solid tumor such as melanoma, head and neck, liver or kidney cancer.

This chain connects TRBV27 to TRBJ2-1; 7 positions agree with TRBD2. V shed 6 bases and J 7 bases; nucleotides not matched to a gene: 15. This CDR3 has 16 amino acids. The V gene's germline CDR1 is MNHEY and CDR2 SMNVEV (reference sequence). The CDR3 reads CASRTSLRGKGNEQFF. In DNA, the CDR3 is TGTGCCAGCAGAACTTCCCTGCGGGGGAAAGGGAATGAGCAGTTCTTC.

The V and J genes are TRBV11-1 and TRBJ2-6; no clear D. Per the germline V gene, CDR1 is SGHAT and CDR2 is FQDESV (reference sequence). The ends were cut back, 3 bases at V and 0 bases at J, with 6 bases in the middle. The CDR3 has 15 residues. In nucleotides, the CDR3 is TGTGCCAGCAGCTTCCCTCTCTCTGGGGCCAACGTCCTGACTTTC. It yields the protein CASSFPLSGANVLTF.

CDR3 region: CASSLVTEYGYTF. DNA of the CDR3: TGCGCCAGCAGCTTGGTGACAGAGTATGGCTACACCTTC. The J gene is TRBJ1-2, the V gene TRBV5-1; D perhaps matches TRBD1 (5 bases). The germline CDR1 and CDR2 sequences are SGHRS and YFSETQ. The CDR3 sequence is 13 residues long. With 0 bases removed from V and 5 bases from J, the gap between germline ends came to 8 bases.

The rearrangement uses TRBV2 and TRBJ2-7; D might be TRBD1 (5 bases). Germline V gene sequence: CDR1 SNHLY, CDR2 FYNNEI. The V end was cut by 7 bases, the J end by 4 bases, with 8 bases between. The CDR3 runs 11 residues. The DNA for the CDR3 is TGTGCCAGCAAGCAGGGATACGAGCAGTACTTC. It specifies CASKQGYEQYF.

The rearrangement joins TRBV7-9 to TRBJ2-2; no clear D. Germline V gene sequence: CDR1 SEHNR, CDR2 FQNEAQ (reference sequence). Trimming took 4 bases from V and 5 from J, leaving 5 bases between them. The CDR3 is 12 amino acids. The CDR3 DNA reads as TGTGCCAGCAGCTCTCAGACCGGGGAGCTGTTTTTT. It codes for CASSSQTGELFF.

The rearrangement joins TRBV7-6 to TRBJ2-7; TRBD1 agrees at 7 bases. The V segment lost 5 bases and the J segment 4 bases; nucleotides outside the gene matches: 5. Germline V gives CDR1 SGHVS, CDR2 FNYEAQ. The CDR3 has 13 residues. The CDR3 loop is CASSQGQRYEQYF. In nucleotides, the CDR3 is TGTGCCAGCAGCCAGGGACAGAGATACGAGCAGTACTTC. Full variable domain (missing parts from reference TRBV7-6 and TRBJ2-7): GAGVSQSPRYKVTKRGQDVALRCDPISGHVSLYWYRQALGQGPEFLTYFNYEAQQDKSGLPNDRFSAERPEGSISTLTIQRTEQRDSAMYRCASSQGQRYEQYFGPGTRLTVT.

CDR3 DNA sequence: TGTGCCAGCTCACCACCGCAGCCGGCAAAGCAGTTCTTC. It codes for CASSPPQPAKQFF. The chain carries TRBV18 and TRBJ2-1, with unresolved D. Trimming removed 0 bases at V and 11 bases at J, with 11 bases between. Germline CDR1 KGHSH, CDR2 LQKENI. The CDR3 contains 13 residues.

The chain is built from TRBV7-9 and TRBJ1-5; D remains ambiguous. V was clipped by 5 bases and J by 3 bases, with 8 bases between them. The CDR3 has 13 amino acids. Germline CDR1 reads SEHNR; CDR2 reads FQNEAQ (reference sequence). The DNA of the CDR3 is TGTGCCAGCAGCCCAGGTACCAATCAGCCCCAGCATTTT. Translating it yields CASSPGTNQPQHF.

V usage is TRBV6-6 and J usage is TRBJ2-3, with D uncertain. The CDR3 consists of 11 residues. Germline V gene sequence: CDR1 MNHNY, CDR2 SVGAGI (reference sequence). V dropped 8 bases and J dropped 2 bases, with 5 bases sitting between them. The CDR3 is CASGSTDTQYF. In nucleotides, the CDR3 is TGTGCCAGCGGGTCCACAGATACGCAGTATTTT.

The chain uses TRBV9 and TRBJ1-3, with a tentative D call TRBD1 (5 bases). V lost 4 bases and J 0 bases, leaving 17 bases between the germline ends. The CDR3 consists of 17 residues. Looked up from germline, CDR1 is SGDLS and CDR2 is YYNGEE. The CDR3 reads CASSRYLGGTSGNTIYF. The CDR3 coding sequence is TGTGCCAGCAGCCGCTACTTGGGGGGGACCTCTGGAAACACCATATATTTT.

The sample holds a few counts of this clone. The genes are TRBV15 and TRBJ2-7; D possibly corresponds to TRBD2 (6 bases). Germline CDR1 LNHNV, CDR2 YYDKDF (reference sequence). Trimming took 3 bases from V and 1 from J, leaving 10 bases between them. The CDR3 length is 14 residues. CDR3 in amino acids: CATSSGGPSYEQYF. CDR3 DNA: TGTGCCACCAGCAGCGGGGGTCCTTCCTACGAGCAGTACTTC.

A single count supports this clone. The rearrangement joins TRBV10-1 to TRBJ2-2; 8 positions match TRBD1. Germline loops: CDR1 WNHNN, CDR2 SYGVQD (reference sequence). Trimming cost V 4 bases and J 4 bases; bases outside gene matches: 17. The CDR3 is 19 residues long. The CDR3 nucleotides read TGCGCCAGCAGTGGTCGGCCAGGGGGCGAAAACGGCACCACCGGGGAGCTGTTTTTT. Its protein is CASSGRPGGENGTTGELFF.

J is TRBJ1-2 and V is TRBV7-2; tentatively, D is TRBD1 (5 bases). V shed 1 base and J shed 4 bases, with 13 bases lying between them. CDR3 length equals 15 residues. Germline lookup yields CDR1 SGHTA and CDR2 FQGNSA. The CDR3 nucleotides read TGTGCCAGCAGCTTAGAGGGACTCGGCGGCTATGGCTACACCTTC. Protein: CASSLEGLGGYGYTF.

The chain uses TRBV2 and TRBJ2-2; D unclear. The germline CDR1 and CDR2 sequences are SNHLY and FYNNEI. There are 13 residues in the CDR3. Trimming cost V 11 bases and J 6 bases, with 16 bases left between them. CDR3 sequence reads: CAGGLSSSGELFF. The CDR3, as DNA: TGTGCCGGTGGGCTTAGCAGCTCCGGGGAGCTGTTTTTT.

The rearrangement uses TRBV19 and TRBJ1-2; weak D call: TRBD1 (6 bases). Germline CDR1 LNHDA, CDR2 SQIVND (reference sequence). V dropped 5 bases and J dropped 1 base, with 14 bases sitting between them. This CDR3 region has 15 residues. The CDR3 protein is CASSWTEPINYGYTF. The DNA for the CDR3 is TGTGCCAGTAGTTGGACAGAGCCGATTAACTATGGCTACACCTTC.

The rearrangement links TRBV11-2 to TRBJ1-2; 8 bases map to TRBD1. The germline V gene has CDR1 SGHAT and CDR2 FQNNGV. The CDR3 is 13 residues long. The V and J ends lost 5 bases and 6 bases, in that order; junction bases with no gene match: 5. The CDR3, as DNA: TGTGCCAGCAGCCAGGACAGGGCCGATGGCTACACCTTC. Encoded protein: CASSQDRADGYTF.

The chain recombines TRBV2 with TRBJ1-2; D gene unclear. The CDR3 length is 13 residues. CDR1 and CDR2 (germline): SNHLY, FYNNEI. Trimming pared 8 bases from V and 2 bases from J, leaving 12 bases between. CDR3 nucleotide sequence: TGTGCCAGCTCCATTTTATCCAACTATGGCTACACCTTC. Translated, it gives CASSILSNYGYTF.

The genes are TRBV5-1 and TRBJ1-6, with 7 nucleotides matching TRBD1. V shed 5 bases, J shed 9 bases, and the junction held 8 bases outside the gene matches. This CDR3 has 14 amino acids. Germline V gene data show CDR1 as SGHRS and CDR2 as YFSETQ. The CDR3 nucleotides read TGCGCCAGCAGGGGTACAGGGGAAAGTTCACCCCTCCACTTT. The encoded protein is CASRGTGESSPLHF.

This clone was observed a single time. The V call is TRBV5-6, the J call TRBJ2-4; unclear D gene. With 1 base removed from V and 0 bases from J, the gap between germline ends came to 5 bases. Germline lookup yields CDR1 SGHDT and CDR2 YYEEEE. The CDR3 extends over 14 amino acids. The CDR3 coding sequence is TGTGCCAGCAGCTTGAAGGGAGCCAAAAACATTCAGTACTTC. Translated: CASSLKGAKNIQYF.

This chain joins TRBV10-3 and TRBJ2-3; 8 bases fit TRBD2. CDR1 ENHRY and CDR2 SYGVKD come from the germline V gene. The CDR3 is made up of 14 amino acids. J was trimmed by 6 bases and V by 0 bases; bases with no gene match: 2. CDR3 loop: CAISESRGGDTQYF. The CDR3, as DNA: TGTGCCATCAGTGAGTCACGGGGGGGCGATACGCAGTATTTT.

This clone is a singleton in its sample. In nucleotides, the CDR3 is TGTGCCAGTAGTAAGCAGGGTGGGGGGAACAATCAGCCCCAGCATTTT. Translation: CASSKQGGGNNQPQHF. The V gene is TRBV19, the J gene TRBJ1-5, with D possibly being TRBD1 (5 bases). The CDR3 is 16 amino acids. Germline CDR1 and CDR2: LNHDA and SQIVND (reference sequence). V was cut by 4 bases and J by 3 bases, with 16 bases left in between.

The chain combines TRBV7-3 with TRBJ2-6, with no clear D. The CDR3 totals 17 residues. Between the trimmed V and J ends, which lost 1 base and 0 bases, there was a span of 10 bases. Germline V CDR1 and CDR2: SGHTA, FQGTGA. CDR3 sequence: CASSLNPGVSGANVLTF. The CDR3 coding sequence is TGTGCCAGCAGCTTAAATCCAGGTGTCTCTGGGGCCAACGTCCTGACTTTC.

This chain connects TRBV9 to TRBJ2-1, with TRBD2 matching 10 bases. Germline trimming cut 1 base from V and 4 bases from J; bases unmatched to any gene: 5. Germline V gives CDR1 SGDLS, CDR2 YYNGEE. The CDR3 loop spans 16 amino acids. CDR3 sequence: CASSVRGLASYNEQFF. CDR3 DNA: TGTGCCAGCAGCGTACGGGGACTAGCGAGTTACAATGAGCAGTTCTTC.

The chain links TRBV15 to TRBJ2-7; 8 nucleotides line up with TRBD1. There are 14 residues in the CDR3. Germline CDR1 reads LNHNV; CDR2 reads YYDKDF (reference sequence). Trimming at V came to 0 bases and at J to 5 bases, leaving 3 bases not matched to a gene. The CDR3, as DNA: TGTGCCACCAGCAGAGATTACAGGGGGGACGAGCAGTACTTC. This codes for CATSRDYRGDEQYF.

V is TRBV5-1 and J is TRBJ2-2; TRBD2 matches 10 bases. Germline CDR1 is SGHRS and CDR2 is YFSETQ. Trimming cost V 8 bases and J 2 bases; bases outside gene matches: 3. The CDR3 has 14 amino acids. This CDR3 is CASLAGANTGELFF. In DNA form, the CDR3 reads TGCGCCAGTCTAGCGGGGGCAAACACCGGGGAGCTGTTTTTT.

The J gene is TRBJ1-5, the V gene TRBV11-2; D ambiguous. The CDR3 spans 13 residues. Germline V gene lookup returns CDR1 SGHAT and CDR2 FQNNGV. V lost 1 base to trimming and J lost 9 bases, with 10 bases between them. For the CDR3, the DNA is TGTGCCAGCAGCTTAGCCAGCGCCGGGCCCCAGCATTTT. Amino acid sequence: CASSLASAGPQHF. Based on the CDR3 plus reference TRBV11-2 and TRBJ1-5, the full variable domain is EAGVAQSPRYKIIEKRQSVAFWCNPISGHATLYWYQQILGQGPKLLIQFQNNGVVDDSQLPKDRFSAERLKGVDSTLKIQPAKLEDSAVYLCASSLASAGPQHFGDGTRLSIL.

The chain couples TRBV15 to TRBJ2-7; possible D gene TRBD1, 6 bases. Germline V gene sequence: CDR1 LNHNV, CDR2 YYDKDF (reference sequence). CDR3 size: 15 residues. Trimming left V 3 bases short and J 2 bases short, with 14 bases between. CDR3 nucleotide sequence: TGTGCCACCAGCAGGGCCGGGGCAGGGGCCTACGAGCAGTACTTC. Encoded protein: CATSRAGAGAYEQYF.

The V gene is TRBV9, the J gene TRBJ1-3; 8 nucleotides line up with TRBD1. The germline gives CDR1 SGDLS, CDR2 YYNGEE. V trimming: 0 bases; J trimming: 0 bases; junction bases outside the gene matches: 8. The CDR3 has 18 residues. In DNA form, the CDR3 reads TGTGCCAGCAGCGTAGCTTATGGGACAGGCGTCTCTGGAAACACCATATATTTT. Its protein is CASSVAYGTGVSGNTIYF. Filled out from reference TRBV9 and TRBJ1-3, the complete variable domain reads DSGVTQTPKHLITATGQRVTLRCSPRSGDLSVYWYQQSLDQGLQFLIQYYNGEERAKGNILERFSAQQFPDLHSELNLSSLELGDSALYFCASSVAYGTGVSGNTIYFGEGSWLTVV.

This chain joins TRBV11-2 and TRBJ2-3; the D gene could be TRBD1 or TRBD2 (6 bases each). CDR3 size: 17 residues. Between the trimmed V and J ends, which lost 1 base and 5 bases, there was a span of 19 bases. The germline V gene encodes CDR1 SGHAT and CDR2 FQNNGV. The CDR3 reads CASSLALGRGAGDTQYF. CDR3 in DNA: TGTGCCAGCAGCTTAGCGCTGGGAAGGGGGGCAGGAGATACGCAGTATTTT.

The genes are TRBV28 and TRBJ1-4; D perhaps matches TRBD1 (5 bases). Per the germline V gene, CDR1 is MDHEN and CDR2 is SYDVKM. The germline V and J ends were trimmed by 5 bases and 8 bases, with 12 bases remaining between them. The CDR3 extends over 13 amino acids. CDR3 protein: CASSRGVREKLFF. DNA for the CDR3: TGTGCCAGCAGTAGAGGGGTCCGGGAAAAACTGTTTTTT.